The 15 T cell receptor beta chains below were found in one sample sequenced in a study of T cell clonotyping in hematopoietic cell transplantation (dated by TCRdb to about 2021). This specimen's time point label, per the study, means: 30 days after allo-HCT. Libraries were built with the immunoSEQ multiplex PCR assay. In TCRdb, the immuneACCESS table is reduced to in-frame sequences with V and J assigned. These tables do not hold every clone; where another copy was compared, an unresolved V gene accounts for under half, and the others remain unexplained. The sample has about 6,100 clones on record, 32% of them singletons. Of the sample, less than 20% is held by the ten largest clones. Sequencing was performed on peripheral blood mononuclear cells, taken 30 days after allogeneic stem cell transplant. The source of these receptors is a female patient aged 50-59 years who had an allogeneic stem cell transplant from an unrelated donor, so the T cells may come from the graft donor. Some clones in this sample may be carry-over from other donors' samples.

This clone was observed a few times. The rearrangement uses TRBV25-1 and TRBJ1-1; 9 bases are a match to TRBD1. From germline, CDR1 is MGHDK and CDR2 SYGVNS. The V segment lost 0 bases and the J segment 4 bases; nucleotides outside the gene matches: 9. The CDR3 has 17 residues. CDR3: CASSEYIWGQGITEAFF. CDR3 sequence (DNA): TGTGCCAGCAGTGAATATATTTGGGGACAGGGTATCACTGAAGCTTTCTTT. The full variable domain, in which reference TRBV25-1 and TRBJ1-1 provide the parts outside the CDR3, is EADIYQTPRYLVIGTGKKITLECSQTMGHDKMYWYQQDPGMELHLIHYSYGVNSTEKGDLSSESTVSRIRTEHFPLTLESARPSHTSQYLCASSEYIWGQGITEAFFGQGTRLTVV.

V is TRBV13 and J is TRBJ2-7; D possibly corresponds to TRBD1 (7 bases). V lost 5 bases to trimming and J lost 10 bases, with 15 bases between them. The CDR3 has 12 amino acids. From germline, CDR1 is PRHDT and CDR2 FYEKMQ (reference sequence). The CDR3 DNA reads TGTGCCAGCAGCGCGGGACAGCGGCGACAGTACTTC. This encodes CASSAGQRRQYF.

The chain links TRBV4-2 to TRBJ2-3; D possibly corresponds to TRBD2 (6 bases). The germline V gene has CDR1 LGHNA and CDR2 YNFKEQ. The V end was cut by 1 base, the J end by 3 bases, with 11 bases between. This CDR3 comprises 15 residues. Here the CDR3 reads CASSQAGTHTDTQYF. The CDR3 region has the DNA TGTGCCAGCAGCCAAGCCGGGACTCATACAGATACGCAGTATTTT.

In its sample, this clone was seen a few times. The chain is built from TRBV27 and TRBJ2-3, with D possibly TRBD2 on 6 matching bases. The CDR3 covers 15 residues. Per the germline V gene, CDR1 is MNHEY and CDR2 is SMNVEV (reference sequence). Between the trimmed V and J ends, which lost 2 bases and 2 bases, there was a span of 11 bases. Written as DNA, the CDR3 is TGTGCCAGCAGTTTAATAGCGGACCTCACAGATACGCAGTATTTT. Its protein is CASSLIADLTDTQYF.

The chain couples TRBV25-1 to TRBJ1-2, with D unresolved. This CDR3 region has 11 residues. Trimming pared 2 bases from V and 11 bases from J, leaving 9 bases between. Germline values: CDR1 MGHDK, CDR2 SYGVNS. CDR3 in amino acids: CASSENRAYTF. CDR3 DNA sequence: TGTGCCAGCAGTGAAAATAGGGCTTACACCTTC.

This sequence joins TRBV19 and TRBJ2-2, with TRBD2 identical over 9 bases. Germline-derived CDR1 and CDR2 are LNHDA and SQIVND (reference sequence). CDR3 length equals 15 residues. Trimming took 2 bases from V and 5 from J; bases not matched to a gene: 3. Written as DNA, the CDR3 is TGTGCCAGTAGTATAAGTAGCGGGAGTACCGGGGAGCTGTTTTTT. Protein sequence: CASSISSGSTGELFF.

This chain links TRBV6-5 with TRBJ1-5; possible D gene TRBD1, 5 bases. This CDR3 contains 15 residues. Looked up from germline, CDR1 is MNHEY and CDR2 is SVGAGI. Trimming took off 6 bases at V and 3 bases at J, with 15 bases between the two ends. CDR3 coding DNA: TGTGCCAGCAGCTCGCGGGGGGGATTCAATCAGCCCCAGCATTTT. Encoded protein: CASSSRGGFNQPQHF.

This chain joins TRBV6-1 and TRBJ1-2, with a weak D call TRBD1 (5 bases). Trimming took off 1 base at V and 0 bases at J, with 15 bases between the two ends. Germline assignment: CDR1 MNHNS and CDR2 SASEGT. The length of the CDR3 is 17 residues. In nucleotides, the CDR3 is TGTGCCAGCAGTGAAGAAACAGGACACCCGTCTAACTATGGCTACACCTTC. It translates to CASSEETGHPSNYGYTF.

This chain links TRBV9 with TRBJ1-6, with D possibly being TRBD1 (6 bases). The CDR3 length is 13 residues. Germline V gene lookup returns CDR1 SGDLS and CDR2 YYNGEE. Between the trimmed V and J ends, which lost 6 bases and 6 bases, there was a span of 10 bases. CDR3 amino acids: CASKGDTNSPLHF. Written as DNA, the CDR3 is TGTGCCAGCAAGGGGGATACTAATTCACCCCTCCACTTT.

This clone was detected a few times. The chain uses TRBV6-5 and TRBJ1-5; D is uncertain. CDR1 is MNHEY, CDR2 SVGAGI, per germline. V was shortened by 6 bases and J by 2 bases, with 11 bases between the two germline ends. The CDR3 contains 14 residues. CDR3 DNA sequence: TGTGCCAGCAGCGAGATGGCAGGCAATCAGCCCCAGCATTTT. Amino acids: CASSEMAGNQPQHF.

This clone was seen more than once but under ten times. This sequence joins TRBV28 and TRBJ2-3; 12 positions match TRBD2. The CDR3 has 20 amino acids. Looked up from germline, CDR1 is MDHEN and CDR2 is SYDVKM. J gave up 3 bases and V 6 bases, and 19 bases lay outside the gene matches. CDR3 amino acids: CASRSAHLAGGPYRTDTQYF. CDR3 nucleotide sequence: TGTGCCAGCAGGTCAGCCCACCTAGCGGGAGGGCCATATCGTACAGATACGCAGTATTTT.

This clone was recorded a few times. V is TRBV29-1 and J is TRBJ2-1; tentatively, D is TRBD2 (5 bases). This CDR3 comprises 17 residues. Per the germline V gene, CDR1 is SQVTM and CDR2 is ANQGSEA. Trimming pared 4 bases from V and 6 bases from J, leaving 25 bases between. DNA of the CDR3: TGCAGCGTTGGGACTCATGACCGGGCTACATTGGGCAATGAGCAGTTCTTC. Protein product: CSVGTHDRATLGNEQFF.

This clone was seen more than once but under ten times. This sequence joins TRBV10-1 and TRBJ1-1; 8 bases map to TRBD1. Germline values: CDR1 WNHNN, CDR2 SYGVQD (reference sequence). This CDR3 is built from 13 residues. V lost 11 bases, J lost 3 bases, and 8 bases stayed unmatched. This CDR3 reads CAAPQGADTEAFF. CDR3 in DNA: TGCGCCGCCCCTCAGGGGGCGGACACTGAAGCTTTCTTT.

The genes are TRBV29-1 and TRBJ2-2, with 10 bases aligning to TRBD2. Germline V CDR1 and CDR2: SQVTM, ANQGSEA. The ends lost 3 bases at V and 6 bases at J; junction bases unmatched: 4. The length of the CDR3 is 14 residues. The chain's CDR3 is CSVDLAGVSGELFF. The CDR3, as DNA: TGCAGCGTTGATCTAGCGGGAGTCTCCGGGGAGCTGTTTTTT.

Here the CDR3 reads CASSYSMVRDSEAFF. As DNA, the CDR3 is TGTGCCAGCAGTTACTCGATGGTCCGGGACAGCGAAGCTTTCTTT. The chain combines TRBV6-5 with TRBJ1-1; 7 bases align to TRBD1. Germline values: CDR1 MNHEY, CDR2 SVGAGI. The ends lost 0 bases at V and 8 bases at J; junction bases unmatched: 9. The CDR3 covers 15 residues.